These 21 T cell receptor beta chains originate from one sample sequenced in a study of blood T cells in healthy people across ages (dated by TCRdb to about 2015). Libraries were prepared through 5' RACE. Sequencing relied on an Illumina HiSeq 2500. The second PCR ran for about 6 to 11 cycles and used a J-beta primer mix along with a sample-barcoded 5' primer. TCRdb reworked the public reads: Q25 trimming with fastp, MiXCR clone assembly, productive beta chains retained. Rows matching on CDR3 protein sequence are summarized as one entry with the most common DNA and genes. Recorded for this sample are over 300,000 distinct CDR3 sequences; about half of them occurred a single time. The biggest ten clones account for 45% to 55% of the sample. Input material: blood. These receptors all come from a man aged 60 to 75 in good health.

The rearrangement links TRBV28 to TRBJ2-5; possibly TRBD2 for D (6 bases). The CDR3 loop spans 12 amino acids. Trimming left V 7 bases short and J 11 bases short, with 17 bases between. The germline CDR1 and CDR2 sequences are MDHEN and SYDVKM. DNA for the CDR3: TGTGCCAGCAAATCGGGGGTGACGGAGCAGTACTTC. This translates into CASKSGVTEQYF.

This clonotype was seen only a few times. The chain employs TRBV7-3 and TRBJ2-1; no firm D call. The CDR3 runs 12 residues. The V gene lost 5 bases and the J gene lost 10 bases, with 12 bases spanning the gap. Germline V gene data show CDR1 as SGHTA and CDR2 as FQGTGA. As DNA, the CDR3 is TGTGCCAGCAGCATAGGGTTAGAAGAGCAGTTCTTC. Translating gives CASSIGLEEQFF.

Comment on this clonotype: Given a much more abundant clone one base away, this may be a read error. The J gene is TRBJ1-5, the V gene TRBV18; D possibly corresponds to TRBD1 (6 bases). This CDR3 spans 14 amino acids. Per germline, CDR1 KGHSH and CDR2 LQKENI. CDR3 coding DNA: TGTACCAGCTCACTCGGGACACACAATCAGCCCCAGCATTTT. It codes for CTSSLGTHNQPQHF.

The gene calls are TRBV20-1 and TRBJ2-4; 10 bases are a match to TRBD1. The DNA end lines up better with TRBJ2-7; the J call may be wrong. Germline assignment: CDR1 DFQATT and CDR2 SNEGSKA (reference sequence). The CDR3 runs 12 residues. CDR3 region: CSAGQGAYEQYF. The CDR3 DNA sequence: TGCAGTGCTGGACAGGGGGCCTACGAGCAGTACTTC.

The count of this clonotype is one. The chain recombines TRBV7-2 with TRBJ2-3; TRBD2 aligns across 9 bases. Losses at the gene ends were 0 bases for V and 4 bases for J; bases not matched to a gene: 8. This CDR3 contains 17 residues. Germline V gene sequence: CDR1 SGHTA, CDR2 FQGNSA. The CDR3 coding sequence is TGTGCCAGCAGCTTAGCGTGGGGGACTAGCCGCGCAGATACGCAGTATTTT. This gives the protein CASSLAWGTSRADTQYF. Filled out from reference TRBV7-2 and TRBJ2-3, the complete variable domain reads GAGVSQSPSNKVTEKGKDVELRCDPISGHTALYWYRQSLGQGLEFLIYFQGNSAPDKSGLPSDRFSAERTGGSVSTLTIQRTQQEDSAVYLCASSLAWGTSRADTQYFGPGTRLTVL.

This clonotype is labeled medium-sized. The chain is built from TRBV5-1 and TRBJ2-3; D is unclear. CDR1 is SGHRS, CDR2 YFSETQ, per germline. V shed 1 base and J shed 6 bases, with 6 bases lying between them. The CDR3 runs to 12 residues. The CDR3 here is CASSLFLDTQYF. The CDR3 region has the DNA TGCGCCAGCAGCTTGTTCTTGGATACGCAGTATTTT.

This clonotype came up a few times. The V and J genes are TRBV20-1 and TRBJ1-2; weak D call: TRBD1 (5 bases). Germline loops: CDR1 DFQATT, CDR2 SNEGSKA (reference sequence). Trimming removed 4 bases from V and 8 bases from J, with 11 bases in between. The length of the CDR3 is 11 residues. The CDR3 coding sequence is TGCAGTGCTACCGCCAGGGCAGGCTACACCTTC. Translating gives CSATARAGYTF.

The chain links TRBV12-3 or TRBV12-4 to TRBJ2-4; D is uncertain. The tail of the sequence fits TRBJ2-5 better, so the J call may be wrong. This CDR3 contains 15 residues. The CDR3 reads CASSGTGIPGETQYF. The CDR3 nucleotides read TGTGCCAGCTCTGGCACGGGTATACCCGGGGAGACCCAGTACTTC.

The sample holds one count of this clonotype. The junction shows a germline mismatch at one end, possibly a read error. The chain joins TRBV7-8 to TRBJ2-3; no firm D call. Germline loops: CDR1 SGHVS, CDR2 FQNEAQ. This CDR3 has 14 amino acids. The DNA of the CDR3 is TGTGCCTGCAGCTTAGTCGGAAGCACAGATACGCAGTATTTT. It encodes CACSLVGSTDTQYF.

This clonotype was seen just once. The chain employs TRBV4-2 and TRBJ2-4; 8 bases match TRBD1. Germline V gives CDR1 LGHNA, CDR2 YNFKEQ. The CDR3 consists of 17 residues. The V and J ends lost 0 bases and 4 bases, in that order; junction bases with no gene match: 8. The CDR3 loop is CASSQESQGALKNIQYF. The CDR3 nucleotides are TGTGCCAGCAGCCAAGAGTCCCAGGGGGCCCTAAAAAACATTCAGTACTTC.

This clonotype was observed a handful of times. The genes are TRBV28 and TRBJ1-5, with TRBD1 matching 10 bases. Germline CDR1 is MDHEN and CDR2 is SYDVKM. This CDR3 has 14 amino acids. V dropped 5 bases and J dropped 7; count of bases not matched to a gene: 5. The CDR3 nucleotides read TGTGCCAGCAGTCAGACAGGGGGCGGACAGCCCCAGCATTTT. It specifies CASSQTGGGQPQHF.

J is TRBJ2-5 and V is TRBV5-1; tentative D call: TRBD2 (6 bases). V gave up 0 bases and J gave up 11 bases, with 17 bases separating them. CDR1 and CDR2 from the germline V gene are SGHRS and YFSETQ. CDR3 length equals 14 residues. The CDR3 region is CASSLEAGIGEQYF. CDR3 in DNA: TGCGCCAGCAGCTTGGAGGCGGGGATCGGGGAGCAGTACTTC.

This sequence joins TRBV12-3 or TRBV12-4 and TRBJ1-4; weak D call: TRBD1 (6 bases). Trimming left V 4 bases short and J 5 bases short, with 8 bases between. The CDR3 covers 13 residues. In nucleotides, the CDR3 is TGTGCCAGCAGTTGGACAGTAAATGAAAAACTGTTTTTT. It codes for CASSWTVNEKLFF.

About this clonotype itself: Sequence at one end of the junction differs from germline and may be a read error. The V and J genes are TRBV7-7 and TRBJ2-3, with no clear D. This CDR3 region has 12 residues. Germline assignment: CDR1 SSHAT and CDR2 FNYEAQ (reference sequence). CDR3 sequence (DNA): TGTGCTAGCAGCGCAGGTACAGATACGCAGTATTTT. It encodes CASSAGTDTQYF.

As DNA, the CDR3 is TGTGCCACCGGGTTTGGGGACAAGCAGTTCTTC. Translation: CATGFGDKQFF. The chain has TRBV24-1 and TRBJ2-1; tentatively, D is TRBD1 (6 bases). The CDR3 covers 11 residues. Germline CDR1 reads KGHDR; CDR2 reads SFDVKD. Trimming stripped 9 bases from V and 11 bases from J, with 13 bases between.

This clonotype appeared a few times. The chain couples TRBV4-2 to TRBJ2-1; 11 bases line up with TRBD2. This CDR3 region has 16 residues. Germline values: CDR1 LGHNA, CDR2 YNFKEQ. Trimming removed 2 bases from V and 6 bases from J; junction bases left unmatched: 6. The CDR3 bases are TGTGCCAGCAGCCAAACCGGGACTAGCGGCCGCAATGAGCAGTTCTTC. Protein product: CASSQTGTSGRNEQFF.

V and J are TRBV12-3 or TRBV12-4 and TRBJ2-1; TRBD1 or TRBD2 may be the D gene (5 bases each). V was cut by 2 bases and J by 2 bases, with 10 bases left in between. The CDR3 extends over 15 amino acids. DNA for the CDR3: TGTGCCAGCAGTTTACGGGACCCTACCTACAATGAGCAGTTCTTC. As protein: CASSLRDPTYNEQFF.

The J gene is TRBJ1-1, the V gene TRBV20-1, with 7 bases that match TRBD1. Trimming cost V 3 bases and J 5 bases; bases outside gene matches: 9. Per germline, CDR1 DFQATT and CDR2 SNEGSKA (reference sequence). The CDR3 has 14 residues. The CDR3 loop reads CSASPNRGWTEAFF. In DNA, the CDR3 is TGCAGTGCTAGTCCCAACAGGGGATGGACTGAAGCTTTCTTT.

This chain uses TRBV3-1 with TRBJ2-5; D not resolved. TRBJ2-7 explains the end of the DNA better; the J call may be wrong. CDR1 and CDR2 from the germline V gene are LGHDT and YNNKEL (reference sequence). The length of the CDR3 is 15 residues. CDR3: CASSQDPSRASEQYF. CDR3 bases: TGTGCCAGCAGCCAAGATCCATCTCGAGCGAGCGAGCAGTACTTC.

This chain links TRBV12-3 or TRBV12-4 with TRBJ2-4; 8 positions agree with TRBD1. Gene TRBJ2-7 matches the end of the DNA better, so the J call may be wrong. The CDR3 loop spans 12 amino acids. The CDR3, as DNA: TGTGCCAGCAGGACAGGGGAAGGCGAGCAGTACTTC. Its translation is CASRTGEGEQYF.

The gene calls are TRBV5-1 and TRBJ2-3, with TRBD2 matching 8 bases. Germline CDR1 reads SGHRS; CDR2 reads YFSETQ. V shed 0 bases and J 1 base; nucleotides not matched to a gene: 10. The CDR3 has 18 residues. The CDR3 loop reads CASSLGSGASGRTDTQYF. The CDR3 nucleotides read TGCGCCAGCAGCTTGGGGTCGGGCGCTAGCGGGCGCACAGATACGCAGTATTTT.